The 9 T cell receptor beta chains below all came from one sample that was sequenced in a study of shared clonotypes between healthy human individuals. Only in-frame clones appear in the TCRdb table, and some are missing; sequencing was by immunoSEQ multiplex PCR. The sample contains around 200,000 clones, approximately 92% of which appear only once. Sequenced sample: naive CD4+ T cells sorted from blood. As to subset: CD45RA+ positively selected. These receptors all come from a woman in her twenties or thirties in good health.

V and J are TRBV10-3 and TRBJ1-4, with D maybe TRBD1 (6 bases). Germline CDR1 and CDR2: ENHRY and SYGVKD. This CDR3 contains 13 residues. V lost 4 bases to trimming and J lost 5 bases, with 8 bases between them. CDR3 sequence (DNA): TGTGCCATCAGTGCTCAGGGGAATGAAAAACTGTTTTTT. This translates into CAISAQGNEKLFF.

This clone came up once. The J gene is TRBJ1-2, the V gene TRBV11-2, with D perhaps TRBD1 (5 bases). Trimming took 0 bases from V and 9 from J, leaving 14 bases between them. CDR1 is SGHAT, CDR2 FQNNGV, per germline. CDR3 size: 14 residues. The CDR3 region is CASSLDHFQGRYTF. DNA of the CDR3: TGTGCCAGCAGCTTAGATCATTTTCAGGGCCGCTACACCTTC.

The genes are TRBV5-4 and TRBJ2-7, with a possible D match to TRBD1 (6 bases). V was trimmed by 4 bases and J by 0 bases, leaving 17 bases between them. The CDR3 has 16 amino acids. CDR1 SGHNT and CDR2 YYREEE come from the germline V gene (reference sequence). The CDR3 here is CASSKHQGFSSYEQYF. The CDR3 bases are TGTGCCAGCAGCAAACACCAGGGGTTCAGCTCCTACGAGCAGTACTTC.

With respect to this clone: The junction departs from germline at one end; a sequencing error may be responsible. This sequence joins TRBV6-4 and TRBJ2-7; D not resolved. The CDR3 contains 10 residues. Per the germline V gene, CDR1 is MRHNA and CDR2 is SNTAGT. CDR3 DNA: TGTGCCAGCAGTGACAGGGCTTCGCATTTC. Translation gives CASSDRASHF.

The chain joins TRBV28 to TRBJ2-7; D is undetermined. This CDR3 is 11 amino acids long. Trimming cost V 10 bases and J 3 bases, with 10 bases left between them. Per germline, CDR1 MDHEN and CDR2 SYDVKM. This CDR3 is CATYSFYEQYF. CDR3 in DNA: TGTGCCACCTACAGCTTCTACGAGCAGTACTTC.

V is TRBV5-1 and J is TRBJ2-3; TRBD2 agrees at 12 bases. CDR1 and CDR2 (germline): SGHRS, YFSETQ. The CDR3 is 15 amino acids. V was clipped by 4 bases and J by 6 bases; unmatched bases: 6. Here the CDR3 reads CASSVLAGGPDTQYF. In nucleotides, the CDR3 is TGCGCCAGCAGCGTCCTAGCGGGAGGGCCGGATACGCAGTATTTT.

The V gene is TRBV4-2, the J gene TRBJ2-5; the match to TRBD2 covers 13 bases. The J call may be faulty, since TRBJ2-7 better matches the DNA end. Germline CDR1 is LGHNA and CDR2 is YNFKEQ. The length of the CDR3 is 20 residues. For the CDR3, the DNA is TGTGCCAGCAGCCAGCCAGGTTATCCGGGACTAGCGGGAAACTCCTACGAGCAGTACTTC. The encoded protein is CASSQPGYPGLAGNSYEQYF.

This chain links TRBV6-6 with TRBJ1-3; perhaps TRBD1 as D (5 bases). V was shortened by 7 bases and J by 0 bases, with 10 bases between the two germline ends. The CDR3 loop spans 14 amino acids. Germline V gives CDR1 MNHNY, CDR2 SVGAGI (reference sequence). The CDR3 here is CASNKGDSGNTIYF. In DNA form, the CDR3 reads TGTGCCAGCAATAAAGGGGACTCTGGAAACACCATATATTTT.

The chain couples TRBV2 to TRBJ1-1; possible D gene TRBD1, 5 bases. This CDR3 is built from 13 residues. Germline assignment: CDR1 SNHLY and CDR2 FYNNEI. Deletions cut 2 bases from V and 7 bases from J, with 11 bases between. The chain's CDR3 is CASSEQGAGEAFF. CDR3 coding DNA: TGTGCCAGCAGTGAACAGGGAGCGGGTGAAGCTTTCTTT. The whole variable domain, filled in from reference TRBV2 and TRBJ1-1, reads EPEVTQTPSHQVTQMGQEVILRCVPISNHLYFYWYRQILGQKVEFLVSFYNNEISEKSEIFDDQFSVERPDGSNFTLKIRSTKLEDSAMYFCASSEQGAGEAFFGQGTRLTVV.